This passage covers 21 T cell receptor beta chains from one sample sequenced in a study of blood T cell repertoires in COVID-19 (TCRdb year 2020). The receptor library was made with the immunoSEQ multiplex PCR assay. TCRdb re-hosts the immuneACCESS table, in-frame sequences only. Its copies lack some clones; in the studies checked, an unresolved V gene accounts for under half of them, and the cause for the rest is not known. The sample contains roughly 100,000 clones, roughly 92% of them found a single time. Of the sample, less than 2% is held by the ten largest clones. The sequencing sample was made of peripheral blood. Receptors originate from a woman between 45 and 65 years old with COVID-19, enrolled during active disease.

The V call is TRBV6-5, the J call TRBJ2-7, with TRBD1 matching over 7 bases. The CDR3 consists of 15 residues. CDR1 is MNHEY, CDR2 SVGAGI, per germline. Losses at the gene ends were 0 bases for V and 1 base for J; bases not matched to a gene: 3. The CDR3 coding sequence is TGTGCCAGCAGTTACTCCGGGACAGATTCCTACGAGCAGTACTTC. It is translated as CASSYSGTDSYEQYF.

This clone was detected only once. The rearrangement joins TRBV29-1 to TRBJ1-1; D gene ambiguous. CDR1 and CDR2 (germline): SQVTM, ANQGSEA. The V end lost 4 bases, the J end lost 2 bases, and 5 bases lay between the germline ends. The CDR3 runs 11 residues. CDR3 amino acids: CSVVSNTEAFF. In nucleotides, the CDR3 is TGCAGCGTTGTCAGTAACACTGAAGCTTTCTTT.

Here the CDR3 reads CASQRDRDHNEQFF. The CDR3, as DNA: TGCGCCAGCCAGAGGGACAGGGACCACAATGAGCAGTTCTTC. The V gene is TRBV5-1, the J gene TRBJ2-1, with TRBD1 identical over 9 bases. CDR1 is SGHRS, CDR2 YFSETQ, per germline. The CDR3 length is 14 residues. The junction had 7 bases not matched to a gene; V was cut back by 7 bases and J by 5 bases.

J is TRBJ1-2 and V is TRBV3-1 (or the pseudogene TRBV3-2); no clear D gene. The ends were cut back, 4 bases at V and 6 bases at J, with 12 bases in the middle. Per germline, CDR1 LGHDT and CDR2 YNNKEL (reference sequence). This CDR3 is 13 amino acids long. CDR3 nucleotide sequence: TGTGCCAGCAGCCTCTCTACTCGCAATGGCTACACCTTC. Amino acid sequence: CASSLSTRNGYTF.

The chain is built from TRBV10-2 and TRBJ2-1; D is unclear. The CDR3 has 11 residues. The V gene lost 5 bases and the J gene lost 7 bases, with 6 bases spanning the gap. Germline V gene lookup returns CDR1 WSHSY and CDR2 SAAADI. The chain's CDR3 is CASSPKNEQFF. As DNA, the CDR3 is TGCGCCAGCAGTCCAAAAAATGAGCAGTTCTTC.

J is TRBJ1-3 and V is TRBV9; 9 nucleotides match TRBD1. The CDR3 covers 20 residues. Germline-derived CDR1 and CDR2 are SGDLS and YYNGEE. Trimming cost V 0 bases and J 4 bases; bases outside gene matches: 17. CDR3 sequence reads: CASSVGEARDRVERGNTIYF. CDR3 coding DNA: TGTGCCAGCAGCGTAGGGGAGGCTCGGGACAGGGTAGAGAGAGGAAACACCATATATTTT.

CDR3 sequence: CASSLGPNGYTF. The CDR3 DNA sequence: TGTGCCAGCAGCTTGGGGCCGAATGGCTACACCTTC. V is TRBV5-4 and J is TRBJ1-2; D unresolved. Germline CDR1 reads SGHNT; CDR2 reads YYREEE (reference sequence). The length of the CDR3 is 12 residues. The V end was cut by 0 bases, the J end by 6 bases, with 6 bases between.

The chain combines TRBV29-1 with TRBJ1-1; no firm D call. V dropped 4 bases and J dropped 4 bases, with 7 bases sitting between them. The CDR3 has 11 residues. Germline CDR1 reads SQVTM; CDR2 reads ANQGSEA. CDR3 residues: CSVVEGTEAFF. Written as DNA, the CDR3 is TGCAGCGTTGTGGAGGGCACTGAAGCTTTCTTT.

The J gene is TRBJ2-1, the V gene TRBV6-2 or TRBV6-3; TRBD2 aligns across 7 bases. The junction had 8 bases not matched to a gene; V was cut back by 6 bases and J by 0 bases. Germline-derived CDR1 and CDR2 are MNHEY and SVGEGT. The CDR3 contains 16 residues. CDR3 DNA: TGTGCCAGCAGCCCTCCGGGGAGGGACTCCTACAATGAGCAGTTCTTC. Amino acids: CASSPPGRDSYNEQFF.

The genes are TRBV11-2 and TRBJ2-7; D may be TRBD1 (6 bases). Germline loops: CDR1 SGHAT, CDR2 FQNNGV. This CDR3 has 16 amino acids. V was shortened by 6 bases and J by 0 bases, with 18 bases between the two germline ends. The CDR3 DNA follows: TGTGCCAGCAGAAGAGCAGGACAGTTTGACTCCTACGAGCAGTACGTC. It yields the protein CASRRAGQFDSYEQYV.

This chain links TRBV27 with TRBJ1-5; no clear D gene. Germline V gene lookup returns CDR1 MNHEY and CDR2 SMNVEV (reference sequence). Trimming removed 3 bases at V and 3 bases at J, with 6 bases between. This CDR3 contains 13 residues. This chain's CDR3 is CASSLAYNQPQHF. CDR3 DNA sequence: TGTGCCAGCAGTTTGGCATACAATCAGCCCCAGCATTTT.

The chain recombines TRBV28 with TRBJ1-2, with D unclear. Between the trimmed V and J ends, which lost 4 bases and 5 bases, there was a span of 32 bases. The CDR3 totals 20 residues. CDR1 and CDR2 from the germline V gene are MDHEN and SYDVKM. The CDR3 coding sequence is TGTGCCAGCAGTTCTCTGAGCCCATTAGGCCCGCCTTTGGCCGGGTATGGCTACACCTTC. This encodes CASSSLSPLGPPLAGYGYTF.

The chain has TRBV5-1 and TRBJ1-6; D is possibly TRBD1 (6 bases). The CDR3 runs to 14 residues. The V end was cut by 0 bases, the J end by 9 bases, with 10 bases between. Germline loops: CDR1 SGHRS, CDR2 YFSETQ. The CDR3 DNA follows: TGCGCCAGCAGCTTGGATACAGGGAGTTCACCCCTCCACTTT. Its protein product is CASSLDTGSSPLHF.

Only one count was recorded for this clone. This chain uses TRBV25-1 with TRBJ2-1; 8 bases agree with TRBD2. Germline CDR1 reads MGHDK; CDR2 reads SYGVNS. The CDR3 spans 16 residues. Trimming removed 1 base from V and 5 bases from J; junction bases left unmatched: 7. In nucleotides, the CDR3 is TGTGCCAGCAGTGAATTAATAGCGGGGAGGCACAATGAGCAGTTCTTC. The encoded protein is CASSELIAGRHNEQFF.

The J gene is TRBJ1-5, the V gene TRBV28, with TRBD1 as a possible D gene (6 bases). With 3 bases removed from V and 1 base from J, the gap between germline ends came to 7 bases. CDR1 is MDHEN and CDR2 is SYDVKM in the germline V gene. CDR3 length equals 14 residues. The CDR3 nucleotides are TGTGCCAGCAGTTTCCAGGGGAGCAATCAGCCCCAGCATTTT. Residues: CASSFQGSNQPQHF.

The J gene is TRBJ1-1, the V gene TRBV28; a possible D gene is TRBD1 (5 bases). The length of the CDR3 is 14 residues. CDR1 is MDHEN and CDR2 is SYDVKM in the germline V gene. Trimming cost V 6 bases and J 1 base, with 12 bases left between them. Written as DNA, the CDR3 is TGTGCCAGCAGCCCCCCCAGGGCGAACACTGAAGCTTTCTTT. Translation: CASSPPRANTEAFF.

The chain recombines TRBV5-1 with TRBJ1-2; 11 bases align to TRBD1. CDR3 length: 16 amino acids. From germline, CDR1 is SGHRS and CDR2 YFSETQ. J was trimmed by 4 bases and V by 3 bases; bases with no gene match: 8. CDR3 residues: CASSSGQGGVVYGYTF. CDR3 bases: TGCGCCAGCAGCTCGGGACAGGGGGGAGTCGTCTATGGCTACACCTTC. Full variable domain (remainder filled in from reference TRBV5-1 and TRBJ1-2): KAGVTQTPRYLIKTRGQQVTLSCSPISGHRSVSWYQQTPGQGLQFLFEYFSETQRNKGNFPGRFSGRQFSNSRSEMNVSTLELGDSALYLCASSSGQGGVVYGYTFGSGTRLTVV.

The V gene is TRBV10-3, the J gene TRBJ2-2; TRBD1 agrees at 8 bases. The junction had 10 bases not matched to a gene; V was cut back by 5 bases and J by 2 bases. Germline assignment: CDR1 ENHRY and CDR2 SYGVKD. The CDR3 spans 17 residues. The DNA for the CDR3 is TGTGCCATCAGTCCCGGGGCAGGGGGCCTTAACACCGGGGAGCTGTTTTTT. Translating gives CAISPGAGGLNTGELFF.

The chain links TRBV27 to TRBJ2-1, with 9 bases matching TRBD1. V dropped 8 bases and J dropped 6; count of bases not matched to a gene: 14. CDR1 and CDR2 (germline): MNHEY, SMNVEV (reference sequence). The CDR3 totals 16 residues. CDR3 nucleotides: TGTGCCAGCTGCTGCAGGTGGGACAGGGTCGGCAATGAGCAGTTCTTC. This encodes CASCCRWDRVGNEQFF.

The table lists this clone with a few counts. The rearrangement uses TRBV15 and TRBJ2-3, with 8 bases aligning to TRBD2. V trimming: 3 bases; J trimming: 4 bases; junction bases outside the gene matches: 9. Germline assignment: CDR1 LNHNV and CDR2 YYDKDF (reference sequence). The CDR3 loop spans 16 amino acids. CDR3 DNA: TGTGCCACCAGCAGGGGGTCGGGGGGGCTTCCAGATACGCAGTATTTT. Translated, it gives CATSRGSGGLPDTQYF.

V usage is TRBV30 and J usage is TRBJ1-2; 7 nucleotides match TRBD1. Unmatched junction bases numbered 3, after V lost 7 bases and J lost 7 bases. The V gene's germline CDR1 is GTSNPN and CDR2 SVGIG (reference sequence). This CDR3 region has 10 residues. The CDR3, as DNA: TGTGCCTCGGGACAGCCTGGCTACACCTTC. Its translation: CASGQPGYTF.